The 31 T cell receptor beta chains below all came from one sample that was sequenced in a study of cytomegalovirus exposure and HLA in healthy donors. Both 60 Vbeta primers and 13 Jbeta primers went into the PCR. The method was immunoSEQ multiplex PCR; TCRdb's version includes in-frame clones alone and lacks a portion of them. The sample carries more than 150,000 clones, 65% to 85% recorded once. Specimen: PBMCs. The receptors stem from a girl aged 10-17 years in good health and CMV-seropositive.

J is TRBJ2-1 and V is TRBV9, with 7 bases that match TRBD2. Germline CDR1 is SGDLS and CDR2 is YYNGEE. This CDR3 has 15 residues. The V and J ends lost 0 bases and 7 bases, in that order; junction bases with no gene match: 7. CDR3 protein: CASSVVSGGGNEQFF. The CDR3 region has the DNA TGTGCCAGCAGCGTAGTTTCGGGAGGAGGTAATGAGCAGTTCTTC.

The chain couples TRBV29-1 to TRBJ2-5, with 8 positions matching TRBD2. V was clipped by 4 bases and J by 3 bases; unmatched bases: 7. The CDR3 runs to 14 residues. Germline CDR1 and CDR2: SQVTM and ANQGSEA. CDR3 protein: CSVGPGGPEETQYF. As DNA, the CDR3 is TGCAGCGTTGGACCGGGAGGGCCTGAAGAGACCCAGTACTTC.

This chain links TRBV6-1 with TRBJ2-5; perhaps TRBD2 as D (7 bases). The CDR3 extends over 15 amino acids. V shed 4 bases and J shed 5 bases, with 17 bases lying between them. Per germline, CDR1 MNHNS and CDR2 SASEGT. CDR3 region: CASSGGRETRETQYF. The CDR3 coding sequence is TGTGCCAGCAGTGGGGGGCGGGAGACCCGGGAGACCCAGTACTTC.

This clone showed up just once. The chain links TRBV30 to TRBJ2-7, with 12 nucleotides matching TRBD2. CDR1 and CDR2 (germline): GTSNPN, SVGIG (reference sequence). V was pared by 2 bases and J by 1 base, with 3 bases of the junction left unmatched. The CDR3 is made up of 15 amino acids. The DNA of the CDR3 is TGTGCCTGGAGTCTAACTAGCGGGAGGTCCTACGAGCAGTACTTC. Translating gives CAWSLTSGRSYEQYF. Full variable domain (remainder filled in from reference TRBV30 and TRBJ2-7): SQTIHQWPATLVQPVGSPLSLECTVEGTSNPNLYWYRQAAGRGLQLLFYSVGIGQISSEVPQNLSASRPQDRQFILSSKKLLLSDSGFYLCAWSLTSGRSYEQYFGPGTRLTVT.

This clone was seen a single time. The chain couples TRBV27 to TRBJ2-2; D gene uncertain. Looked up from germline, CDR1 is MNHEY and CDR2 is SMNVEV (reference sequence). Trimming cost V 2 bases and J 4 bases, with 14 bases left between them. The CDR3 has 16 residues. DNA of the CDR3: TGTGCCAGCAGTTTAACTGTACTTCGAAGCACCGGGGAGCTGTTTTTT. Translating it yields CASSLTVLRSTGELFF.

The V call is TRBV5-1, the J call TRBJ2-6, with D perhaps TRBD2 (5 bases). Trimming pared 1 base from V and 1 base from J, leaving 6 bases between. The CDR3 covers 15 residues. Germline-derived CDR1 and CDR2 are SGHRS and YFSETQ. CDR3 in amino acids: CASSLRGSGANVLTF. DNA for the CDR3: TGCGCCAGCAGCTTGCGAGGGTCTGGGGCCAACGTCCTGACTTTC.

V usage is TRBV10-1 and J usage is TRBJ1-1, with D tentatively TRBD1 (6 bases). The CDR3 contains 14 residues. Germline CDR1 is WNHNN and CDR2 is SYGVQD (reference sequence). The ends were cut back, 2 bases at V and 1 base at J, with 8 bases in the middle. The CDR3 DNA sequence: TGCGCCAGCAGTGAGGTGACAGGGAACACTGAAGCTTTCTTT. Protein product: CASSEVTGNTEAFF.

This clone was seen more than once but under ten times. The rearrangement joins TRBV7-3 to TRBJ2-1, with 10 bases lining up with TRBD2. V gave up 4 bases and J gave up 2 bases; unmatched junction bases: 5. The CDR3 has 16 amino acids. CDR1 SGHTA and CDR2 FQGTGA come from the germline V gene. The CDR3 DNA reads TGTGCCAGCAGCTCCGAAAGCGGGAGGGCCTACAATGAGCAGTTCTTC. Translation gives CASSSESGRAYNEQFF.

A single count supports this clone. This chain joins TRBV11-1 and TRBJ2-1, with D possibly TRBD2 on 5 matching bases. CDR1 is SGHAT and CDR2 is FQDESV in the germline V gene (reference sequence). The CDR3 runs 14 residues. V dropped 3 bases and J dropped 6 bases, with 12 bases sitting between them. CDR3 sequence reads: CASSLRLPGNEQFF. The CDR3 coding sequence is TGTGCCAGCAGCTTGAGACTACCCGGCAATGAGCAGTTCTTC. Filled out from reference TRBV11-1 and TRBJ2-1, the complete variable domain reads EAEVAQSPRYKITEKSQAVAFWCDPISGHATLYWYRQILGQGPELLVQFQDESVVDDSQLPKDRFSAERLKGVDSTLKIQPAELGDSAMYLCASSLRLPGNEQFFGPGTRLTVL.

The chain joins TRBV12-5 to TRBJ1-5; D is unresolved. CDR3 size: 17 residues. Germline CDR1 and CDR2: LGHNT and FRNRAP. V lost 3 bases, J lost 0 bases, and 15 bases lay in between. The CDR3 region is CASGLSLRETSNQPQHF. The CDR3 DNA reads as TGTGCTAGTGGTTTATCGTTAAGGGAGACTAGCAATCAGCCCCAGCATTTT. The entire variable domain, with the rest obtained from reference TRBV12-5 and TRBJ1-5, is as follows: DARVTQTPRHKVTEMGQEVTMRCQPILGHNTVFWYRQTMMQGLELLAYFRNRAPLDDSGMPKDRFSAEMPDATLATLKIQPSEPRDSAVYFCASGLSLRETSNQPQHFGDGTRLSIL.

The CDR3 region has the DNA TGTGCCAGCAGCGCCTCGGGAGCTGGTGAGCAGTTCTTC. It is translated as CASSASGAGEQFF. The chain uses TRBV7-6 and TRBJ2-1; TRBD2 is a possible D gene (6 bases). The CDR3 is 13 amino acids. CDR1 is SGHVS and CDR2 is FNYEAQ in the germline V gene. The V gene lost 5 bases and the J gene lost 9 bases, with 14 bases spanning the gap.

The J gene is TRBJ1-1, the V gene TRBV18; a weak D match, TRBD1 (5 bases). Germline CDR1 reads KGHSH; CDR2 reads LQKENI. Trimming took 3 bases from V and 4 from J, leaving 9 bases between them. The CDR3 is made up of 13 amino acids. CDR3 amino acids: CASSPPGGTEAFF. The CDR3 region has the DNA TGTGCCAGCTCACCCCCGGGGGGCACTGAAGCTTTCTTT. Together with reference TRBV18 and TRBJ1-1, the CDR3 gives the full variable domain: NAGVMQNPRHLVRRRGQEARLRCSPMKGHSHVYWYRQLPEEGLKFMVYLQKENIIDESGMPKERFSAEFPKEGPSILRIQQVVRGDSAAYFCASSPPGGTEAFFGQGTRLTVV.

This chain joins TRBV5-1 and TRBJ2-1, with 12 bases aligning to TRBD2. This CDR3 spans 16 amino acids. V lost 0 bases, J lost 4 bases, and 2 bases stayed unmatched. In germline, CDR1 is SGHRS, CDR2 YFSETQ. The CDR3 nucleotides read TGCGCCAGCAGCTTGGGGACTAGCGGGACATACAATGAGCAGTTCTTC. Its protein is CASSLGTSGTYNEQFF. The complete variable domain, with remaining parts taken from reference TRBV5-1 and TRBJ2-1, reads KAGVTQTPRYLIKTRGQQVTLSCSPISGHRSVSWYQQTPGQGLQFLFEYFSETQRNKGNFPGRFSGRQFSNSRSEMNVSTLELGDSALYLCASSLGTSGTYNEQFFGPGTRLTVL.

The rearrangement joins TRBV4-1 to TRBJ2-3; 8 bases are shared with TRBD2. This CDR3 region has 18 residues. V was clipped by 0 bases and J by 8 bases; unmatched bases: 16. The germline gives CDR1 MGHRA, CDR2 YSYEKL. This chain's CDR3 is CASSQDLQREGLRGTQYF. CDR3 in DNA: TGCGCCAGCAGCCAAGATCTCCAACGGGAGGGCCTAAGAGGTACGCAGTATTTT.

This clone has just one count. The chain carries TRBV6-4 and TRBJ2-1; TRBD1 agrees at 8 bases. The ends lost 0 bases at V and 6 bases at J; junction bases unmatched: 16. Germline CDR1 and CDR2: MRHNA and SNTAGT. This CDR3 is built from 19 residues. The CDR3 sequence is CASSDSCRGRLPLPNEQFF. The CDR3 bases are TGTGCCAGCAGTGACTCGTGCAGGGGGCGATTGCCCCTTCCCAATGAGCAGTTCTTC.

The V call is TRBV10-2, the J call TRBJ2-7; 8 bases agree with TRBD2. V trimming: 6 bases; J trimming: 3 bases; junction bases outside the gene matches: 4. Per germline, CDR1 WSHSY and CDR2 SAAADI. The CDR3 has 13 amino acids. CDR3 in amino acids: CASRREDFYEQYF. The CDR3 DNA reads TGCGCCAGCAGGCGGGAGGATTTCTACGAGCAGTACTTC.

This clone has only one observation. The chain couples TRBV7-2 to TRBJ2-7; 8 bases are a match to TRBD1. CDR3 length: 15 amino acids. Germline loops: CDR1 SGHTA, CDR2 FQGNSA. V shed 5 bases, J shed 3 bases, and the junction held 9 bases outside the gene matches. The CDR3 nucleotides are TGTGCCAGCAGCGAAGAGACAGGGGCCCGCTACGAGCAGTACTTC. Translation: CASSEETGARYEQYF.

V gene TRBV30 combines with J gene TRBJ2-7, with 7 bases that match TRBD2. CDR1 and CDR2 from the germline V gene are GTSNPN and SVGIG (reference sequence). Losses at the gene ends were 0 bases for V and 1 base for J; bases not matched to a gene: 3. CDR3 length equals 14 residues. CDR3 coding DNA: TGTGCCTGGAGTGTACAGCGGGGATCCTACGAGCAGTACTTC. This translates into CAWSVQRGSYEQYF.

The V gene is TRBV30, the J gene TRBJ2-1; TRBD2 matches at 7 bases. The CDR3 loop spans 15 amino acids. With V trimmed by 0 bases and J by 1 base, 3 bases remained unmatched. The germline V gene has CDR1 GTSNPN and CDR2 SVGIG (reference sequence). CDR3 amino acids: CAWSVGAGSYNEQFF. The DNA of the CDR3 is TGTGCCTGGAGTGTAGGAGCGGGATCCTACAATGAGCAGTTCTTC. The whole variable domain, filled in from reference TRBV30 and TRBJ2-1, reads SQTIHQWPATLVQPVGSPLSLECTVEGTSNPNLYWYRQAAGRGLQLLFYSVGIGQISSEVPQNLSASRPQDRQFILSSKKLLLSDSGFYLCAWSVGAGSYNEQFFGPGTRLTVL.

This chain's CDR3 is CASSVEARREETQYF. In nucleotides, the CDR3 is TGTGCCAGCAGCGTAGAGGCACGGAGAGAAGAGACCCAGTACTTC. This sequence joins TRBV9 and TRBJ2-5; D uncertain. CDR3 length equals 15 residues. Trimming stripped 0 bases from V and 3 bases from J, with 12 bases between. CDR1 and CDR2 from the germline V gene are SGDLS and YYNGEE.

The rearrangement uses TRBV19 and TRBJ2-3; 11 bases align to TRBD2. The trim removed 11 bases at V and 2 bases at J, leaving 9 bases unmatched. Germline lookup yields CDR1 LNHDA and CDR2 SQIVND (reference sequence). The CDR3 extends over 15 amino acids. The CDR3 DNA sequence: TGTGCCTGTTCCGGGGGACTAGCGGACACAGATACGCAGTATTTT. Protein product: CACSGGLADTDTQYF.

The J gene is TRBJ1-1, the V gene TRBV7-9, with D possibly TRBD1 on 5 matching bases. Trimming took off 1 base at V and 8 bases at J, with 8 bases between the two ends. There are 12 residues in the CDR3. From germline, CDR1 is SEHNR and CDR2 FQNEAQ (reference sequence). CDR3 in DNA: TGTGCCAGCAGCTTAGATACAGGAGAAGCTTTCTTT. It yields the protein CASSLDTGEAFF.

This chain uses TRBV10-1 with TRBJ2-2; 8 nucleotides line up with TRBD1. The V segment lost 6 bases and the J segment 3 bases; nucleotides outside the gene matches: 0. The germline CDR1 and CDR2 sequences are WNHNN and SYGVQD (reference sequence). CDR3 length equals 13 residues. CDR3: CASRQGDTGELFF. The CDR3 region has the DNA TGCGCCAGCAGACAGGGGGACACCGGGGAGCTGTTTTTT.

The chain employs TRBV27 and TRBJ1-5; D is ambiguous. The CDR3 is made up of 14 amino acids. Germline values: CDR1 MNHEY, CDR2 SMNVEV (reference sequence). Trimming removed 5 bases from V and 0 bases from J, with 8 bases in between. The CDR3 nucleotides read TGTGCCAGCAGTGACTTTTATAGCAATCAGCCCCAGCATTTT. Its translation: CASSDFYSNQPQHF.

V is TRBV7-2 and J is TRBJ2-1; 7 positions agree with TRBD2. The CDR3 is made up of 15 amino acids. V lost 1 base and J lost 5; bases outside the gene matches: 5. Germline CDR1 and CDR2: SGHTA and FQGNSA. CDR3 DNA: TGTGCCAGCAGCTTAGGCGGGAGCGGTAACAATGAGCAGTTCTTC. It codes for CASSLGGSGNNEQFF. Full variable domain (rest looked up from reference TRBV7-2 and TRBJ2-1): GAGVSQSPSNKVTEKGKDVELRCDPISGHTALYWYRQSLGQGLEFLIYFQGNSAPDKSGLPSDRFSAERTGGSVSTLTIQRTQQEDSAVYLCASSLGGSGNNEQFFGPGTRLTVL.

This chain uses TRBV6-6 with TRBJ2-7; 10 bases are shared with TRBD2. Germline V gene lookup returns CDR1 MNHNY and CDR2 SVGAGI (reference sequence). The junction had 11 bases not matched to a gene; V was cut back by 6 bases and J by 6 bases. CDR3 size: 15 residues. The CDR3 spells CASSLRAGGLGEQYF. In nucleotides, the CDR3 is TGTGCCAGCAGCCTCCGAGCGGGAGGGCTTGGCGAGCAGTACTTC.

The chain employs TRBV9 and TRBJ2-5, with 7 bases matching TRBD1. Germline V gene sequence: CDR1 SGDLS, CDR2 YYNGEE. The CDR3 is made up of 16 amino acids. V gave up 3 bases and J gave up 0 bases; unmatched junction bases: 8. The CDR3 sequence: CASSAPGTDYQETQYF. The CDR3, as DNA: TGTGCCAGCAGCGCGCCCGGGACAGACTACCAAGAGACCCAGTACTTC.

The chain combines TRBV6-5 with TRBJ2-7; 7 bases match TRBD2. CDR3 size: 14 residues. The germline V gene encodes CDR1 MNHEY and CDR2 SVGAGI. The trim removed 3 bases at V and 3 bases at J, leaving 5 bases unmatched. The CDR3 sequence is CASSYKSGGYEQYF. For the CDR3, the DNA is TGTGCCAGCAGTTATAAGTCGGGGGGCTACGAGCAGTACTTC.

The genes are TRBV27 and TRBJ1-2, with D hard to call. The CDR3 has 13 amino acids. Germline V lookup: CDR1 MNHEY, CDR2 SMNVEV (reference sequence). V lost 1 base, J lost 7 bases, and 10 bases lay in between. The CDR3 spells CASSLLRESGYTF. As DNA, the CDR3 is TGTGCCAGCAGTTTATTAAGGGAGAGTGGCTACACCTTC.

The chain employs TRBV11-2 and TRBJ1-2; the D is unclear. The CDR3 consists of 16 residues. CDR1 SGHAT and CDR2 FQNNGV come from the germline V gene. The V gene lost 0 bases and the J gene lost 0 bases, with 11 bases spanning the gap. This chain's CDR3 is CASSLEARRSNYGYTF. For the CDR3, the DNA is TGTGCCAGCAGCTTAGAGGCGAGGAGGTCTAACTATGGCTACACCTTC.

The chain is built from TRBV27 and TRBJ2-1, with TRBD2 identical over 9 bases. The CDR3 runs to 16 residues. The germline gives CDR1 MNHEY, CDR2 SMNVEV (reference sequence). The V and J ends lost 0 bases and 3 bases, in that order; junction bases with no gene match: 3. For the CDR3, the DNA is TGTGCCAGCAGTTTATCAAGACTAGCGGACTACAATGAGCAGTTCTTC. It encodes CASSLSRLADYNEQFF.